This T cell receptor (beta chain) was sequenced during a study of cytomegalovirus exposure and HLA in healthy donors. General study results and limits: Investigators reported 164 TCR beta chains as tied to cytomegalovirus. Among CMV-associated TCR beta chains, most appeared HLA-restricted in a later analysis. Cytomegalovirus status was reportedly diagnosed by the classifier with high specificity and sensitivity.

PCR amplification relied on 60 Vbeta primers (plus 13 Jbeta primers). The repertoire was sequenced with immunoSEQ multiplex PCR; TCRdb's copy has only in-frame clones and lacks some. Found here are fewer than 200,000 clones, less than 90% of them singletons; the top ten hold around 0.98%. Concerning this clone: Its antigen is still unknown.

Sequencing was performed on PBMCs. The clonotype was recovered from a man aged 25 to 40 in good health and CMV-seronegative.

The DNA for the CDR3 is TGTGCCAGCAGCCCCCGAATAGCGGGAGGGCAAGAGACCCAGTACTTC. Amino acid sequence: CASSPRIAGGQETQYF. This chain uses TRBV7-2 with TRBJ2-5; 11 bases are shared with TRBD2. The V segment lost 5 bases and the J segment 2 bases; nucleotides outside the gene matches: 7. The CDR3 has 16 amino acids. Germline-derived CDR1 and CDR2 are SGHTA and FQGNSA.